Each of the 24 T cell receptor beta chains below was sequenced from the same sample in a study of cytomegalovirus exposure and HLA in healthy donors. Vbeta (60) and Jbeta (13) primers were used in the PCR. TCRdb keeps only in-frame clones here, not all; method: immunoSEQ multiplex PCR. The repertoire holds about 140,000 clones, approximately 82% seen once, with more than 1.5% in the top ten. Sequencing was carried out using PBMCs. All receptors come from a woman in her thirties or forties in good health and CMV-seronegative.

The V gene is TRBV6-5, the J gene TRBJ2-1, with D possibly TRBD2 on 6 matching bases. CDR1 and CDR2 (germline): MNHEY, SVGAGI. V was trimmed by 0 bases and J by 9 bases, leaving 12 bases between them. The length of the CDR3 is 14 residues. CDR3 in amino acids: CASSYSGASVEQFF. The CDR3 coding sequence is TGTGCCAGCAGTTACTCTGGGGCTAGCGTTGAGCAGTTCTTC.

This chain's CDR3 is CASSQGSVPYEQYF. The DNA for the CDR3 is TGTGCCAGCAGCCAAGGGTCGGTCCCCTACGAGCAGTACTTC. This chain uses TRBV4-2 with TRBJ2-7; no firm D call. V was cut by 1 base and J by 2 bases, with 9 bases left in between. Per the germline V gene, CDR1 is LGHNA and CDR2 is YNFKEQ. The CDR3 has 14 amino acids.

This chain connects TRBV7-2 to TRBJ1-1; D possibly corresponds to TRBD1 (6 bases). V was trimmed by 8 bases and J by 0 bases, leaving 10 bases between them. The CDR3 totals 13 residues. Looked up from germline, CDR1 is SGHTA and CDR2 is FQGNSA. In nucleotides, the CDR3 is TGTGCCAGCCACAGGGATTTGAACACTGAAGCTTTCTTT. Protein sequence: CASHRDLNTEAFF.

The chain uses TRBV4-3 and TRBJ2-1; TRBD2 matches 11 bases. J was trimmed by 4 bases and V by 1 base; bases with no gene match: 6. The CDR3 is made up of 17 amino acids. The germline CDR1 and CDR2 sequences are LGHNA and YSLEER. The CDR3 spells CASSQGLTSGKYNEQFF. Here the CDR3 DNA reads TGCGCCAGCAGCCAAGGATTGACTAGCGGGAAATACAATGAGCAGTTCTTC.

This chain uses TRBV5-1 with TRBJ2-7; TRBD1 agrees at 9 bases. V was pared by 3 bases and J by 2 bases, with 3 bases of the junction left unmatched. The CDR3 totals 14 residues. The V gene's germline CDR1 is SGHRS and CDR2 YFSETQ. CDR3 protein: CASSSGTGTYEQYF. CDR3 coding DNA: TGCGCCAGCAGCTCCGGGACAGGGACCTACGAGCAGTACTTC.

This clone was seen a single time. This chain connects TRBV6-5 to TRBJ2-1, with 7 bases that match TRBD2. The germline V gene has CDR1 MNHEY and CDR2 SVGAGI. The CDR3 totals 15 residues. V dropped 2 bases and J dropped 5; count of bases not matched to a gene: 6. The DNA of the CDR3 is TGTGCCAGCAGTTACGGAGCGGGAAAGCACAATGAGCAGTTCTTC. Residues: CASSYGAGKHNEQFF.

This clone has only one observation. The chain has TRBV28 and TRBJ1-2, with 8 bases fitting TRBD1. The J segment lost 4 bases and the V segment lost 9 bases, leaving 10 bases of the junction unmatched. Germline lookup yields CDR1 MDHEN and CDR2 SYDVKM. This CDR3 is 14 amino acids long. DNA of the CDR3: TGTGCCAGTCGAACAGGGGGTTTCATCTATGGCTACACCTTC. Translation: CASRTGGFIYGYTF.

The chain joins TRBV6-6 to TRBJ2-2; possibly TRBD1 for D (5 bases). With 6 bases removed from V and 1 base from J, the gap between germline ends came to 9 bases. In germline, CDR1 is MNHNY, CDR2 SVGAGI (reference sequence). This CDR3 is 14 amino acids long. Here the CDR3 DNA reads TGTGCCAGCAGGAGGACAAGGAACACCGGGGAGCTGTTTTTT. This sequence encodes CASRRTRNTGELFF.

The V call is TRBV7-8, the J call TRBJ2-5; 7 bases match TRBD1. V lost 4 bases and J lost 4; bases outside the gene matches: 15. The CDR3 runs to 17 residues. Germline V gives CDR1 SGHVS, CDR2 FQNEAQ. CDR3: CASSSGTTGKERETQYF. The CDR3 DNA sequence: TGTGCCAGCAGCTCCGGGACGACAGGGAAGGAGAGAGAGACCCAGTACTTC.

V usage is TRBV2 and J usage is TRBJ1-5, with TRBD1 identical over 7 bases. In germline, CDR1 is SNHLY, CDR2 FYNNEI. V lost 2 bases and J lost 9; bases outside the gene matches: 7. The CDR3 extends over 14 amino acids. CDR3 DNA: TGTGCCAGCAGTGAATTACGTCAGGGGGGGCCCCAGCATTTT. It specifies CASSELRQGGPQHF.

This clone showed up just once. The V call is TRBV5-4, the J call TRBJ2-7, with 9 positions matching TRBD2. The junction had 11 bases not matched to a gene; V was cut back by 5 bases and J by 2 bases. The CDR3 runs to 16 residues. Germline assignment: CDR1 SGHNT and CDR2 YYREEE (reference sequence). The DNA of the CDR3 is TGTGCCAGCAGACAGGAGAGGCTAGCGGGGACCTACGAGCAGTACTTC. The encoded protein is CASRQERLAGTYEQYF.

This sequence joins TRBV5-4 and TRBJ2-1; the D is unclear. Germline CDR1 reads SGHNT; CDR2 reads YYREEE (reference sequence). Trimming stripped 6 bases from V and 5 bases from J, with 18 bases between. The CDR3 extends over 15 amino acids. CDR3 loop: CASTPGSPSNNEQFF. The CDR3 DNA follows: TGTGCCAGCACTCCCGGTTCTCCATCGAACAATGAGCAGTTCTTC. Complete variable domain (other parts from reference TRBV5-4 and TRBJ2-1): ETGVTQSPTHLIKTRGQQVTLRCSSQSGHNTVSWYQQALGQGPQFIFQYYREEENGRGNFPPRFSGLQFPNYSSELNVNALELDDSALYLCASTPGSPSNNEQFFGPGTRLTVL.

The chain recombines TRBV27 with TRBJ2-7, with D possibly TRBD2 on 6 matching bases. The germline V and J ends were trimmed by 6 bases and 3 bases, with 15 bases remaining between them. This CDR3 is built from 14 residues. CDR1 is MNHEY and CDR2 is SMNVEV in the germline V gene (reference sequence). The CDR3 DNA reads TGTGCCAGCAGGTTGATAGGCGGGAACTACGAGCAGTACTTC. As protein: CASRLIGGNYEQYF.

V and J are TRBV15 and TRBJ2-7; 7 nucleotides line up with TRBD2. The germline V gene has CDR1 LNHNV and CDR2 YYDKDF (reference sequence). CDR3 size: 13 residues. Trimming took 3 bases from V and 6 from J; bases not matched to a gene: 5. The CDR3 is CATSRGGRREQYF. The DNA for the CDR3 is TGTGCCACCAGCAGGGGGGGGAGGCGCGAGCAGTACTTC.

This clone has a handful of counts. The chain carries TRBV27 and TRBJ2-7, with 7 positions matching TRBD2. Germline lookup yields CDR1 MNHEY and CDR2 SMNVEV (reference sequence). V trimming: 5 bases; J trimming: 0 bases; junction bases outside the gene matches: 4. The CDR3 runs 14 residues. CDR3 nucleotides: TGTGCCAGCAGTCCGGGGACTACCTCCTACGAGCAGTACTTC. This sequence encodes CASSPGTTSYEQYF.

The chain carries TRBV5-5 and TRBJ2-1, with no clear D. Trimming cost V 4 bases and J 8 bases, with 16 bases left between them. Germline lookup yields CDR1 SGHKS and CDR2 YYEKEE (reference sequence). This CDR3 has 14 amino acids. CDR3 DNA: TGTGCCAGCAGCCCCCGACTCGGTATCGATGAGCAGTTCTTC. Protein sequence: CASSPRLGIDEQFF.

The genes are TRBV7-9 and TRBJ2-3; TRBD2 matches 12 bases. V shed 4 bases and J 3 bases; nucleotides not matched to a gene: 2. Germline assignment: CDR1 SEHNR and CDR2 FQNEAQ (reference sequence). The CDR3 runs 15 residues. The CDR3 DNA sequence: TGTGCCAGCAGCTCGGGACTAGCGGGTACAGATACGCAGTATTTT. Protein product: CASSSGLAGTDTQYF.

As to this clone: The same CDR3 arises from other DNA sequences in this sample as well. The chain recombines TRBV7-3 with TRBJ1-1, with 7 bases lining up with TRBD1. The CDR3 spans 13 residues. The germline V gene has CDR1 SGHTA and CDR2 FQGTGA. V lost 5 bases and J lost 3; bases outside the gene matches: 3. CDR3 in DNA: TGTGCCAGCAGCCGCCAGGGGGACACTGAAGCTTTCTTT. Translation: CASSRQGDTEAFF.

This sequence joins TRBV5-6 and TRBJ2-2, with 7 bases aligning to TRBD2. V lost 6 bases to trimming and J lost 5 bases; unmatched junction nucleotides: 13. This CDR3 region has 16 residues. CDR1 SGHDT and CDR2 YYEEEE come from the germline V gene. CDR3 sequence (DNA): TGTGCCAGCAACATCCTAAGCGGGAATCCGACCGGGGAGCTGTTTTTT. Translating gives CASNILSGNPTGELFF.

This rearrangement joins TRBV10-3 to TRBJ1-1; TRBD1 might be the D (5 bases). V was clipped by 3 bases and J by 13 bases, with 18 bases between them. Germline V gene sequence: CDR1 ENHRY, CDR2 SYGVKD. This CDR3 spans 13 amino acids. CDR3 in DNA: TGTGCCATCAGTGAAGATGGAGATACGCAGGGTTTCTTT. Translation: CAISEDGDTQGFF.

This clone has only a few counts. The chain recombines TRBV4-3 with TRBJ2-1, with 8 nucleotides matching TRBD2. Germline-derived CDR1 and CDR2 are LGHNA and YSLEER. The CDR3 is 16 amino acids. Germline trimming cut 3 bases from V and 7 bases from J; bases unmatched to any gene: 11. The CDR3 bases are TGCGCCAGCAGCCAGATGGTCGGTCGCGGGAGGAATGAGCAGTTCTTC. Translation: CASSQMVGRGRNEQFF.

This clone was detected once. The chain recombines TRBV11-3 with TRBJ2-1; D possibly corresponds to TRBD1 (5 bases). Trimming took 3 bases from V and 0 from J, leaving 9 bases between them. The germline V gene has CDR1 SGHNT and CDR2 YENEEA. The CDR3 sequence is 15 residues long. CDR3 amino acids: CASSFDSGSYNEQFF. In DNA form, the CDR3 reads TGTGCCAGCAGCTTCGACAGTGGCTCCTACAATGAGCAGTTCTTC. Complete variable domain (other parts from reference TRBV11-3 and TRBJ2-1): EAGVVQSPRYKIIEKKQPVAFWCNPISGHNTLYWYLQNLGQGPELLIRYENEEAVDDSQLPKDRFSAERLKGVDSTLKIQPAELGDSAVYLCASSFDSGSYNEQFFGPGTRLTVL.

The gene calls are TRBV5-1 and TRBJ1-1, with a possible D match to TRBD1 (6 bases). The V gene's germline CDR1 is SGHRS and CDR2 YFSETQ. The V end lost 0 bases, the J end lost 8 bases, and 11 bases lay between the germline ends. CDR3 length equals 13 residues. CDR3 sequence: CASSLAGDVEAFF. Here the CDR3 DNA reads TGCGCCAGCAGCTTGGCAGGGGACGTGGAAGCTTTCTTT.

CDR3 residues: CSVLSDRADQPQHF. Here the CDR3 DNA reads TGCAGCGTACTATCGGACAGGGCGGATCAGCCCCAGCATTTT. The chain uses TRBV29-1 and TRBJ1-5, with 8 bases that match TRBD1. This CDR3 is built from 14 residues. Germline CDR1 is SQVTM and CDR2 is ANQGSEA. V was pared by 6 bases and J by 5 bases, with 9 bases of the junction left unmatched. The variable domain in full, completed from reference TRBV29-1 and TRBJ1-5, reads SAVISQKPSRDICQRGTSLTIQCQVDSQVTMMFWYRQQPGQSLTLIATANQGSEATYESGFVIDKFPISRPNLTFSTLTVSNMSPEDSSIYLCSVLSDRADQPQHFGDGTRLSIL.